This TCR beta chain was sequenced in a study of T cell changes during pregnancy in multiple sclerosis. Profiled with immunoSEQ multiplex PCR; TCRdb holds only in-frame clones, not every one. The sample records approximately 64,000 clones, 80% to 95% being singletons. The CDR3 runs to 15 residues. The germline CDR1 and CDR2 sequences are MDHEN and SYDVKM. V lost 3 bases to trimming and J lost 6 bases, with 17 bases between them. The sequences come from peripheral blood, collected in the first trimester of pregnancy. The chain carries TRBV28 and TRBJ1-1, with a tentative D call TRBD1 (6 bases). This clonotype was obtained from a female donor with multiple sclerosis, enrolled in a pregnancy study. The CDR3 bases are TGTGCCAGCAGTTTCTTCAGGGGCTTGTACGCTGAAGCTTTCTTT. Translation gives CASSFFRGLYAEAFF. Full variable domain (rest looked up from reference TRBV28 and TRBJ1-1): DVKVTQSSRYLVKRTGEKVFLECVQDMDHENMFWYRQDPGLGLRLIYFSYDVKMKEKGDIPEGYSVSREKKERFSLILESASTNQTSMYLCASSFFRGLYAEAFFGQGTRLTVV.